This TCR beta chain was identified in a study of T cell responses to AZD1222 COVID-19 vaccine. This table comes from immunoSEQ multiplex PCR, and its TCRdb copy is limited to in-frame clones, with some not included. The sample comprises about 190,000 clones, over 75% of which are singletons, and about 6.9% rests with the top ten. Per germline, CDR1 KGHSH and CDR2 LQKENI. The V gene lost 3 bases and the J gene lost 2 bases, with 11 bases spanning the gap. This CDR3 is 15 amino acids long. The sequence derives from an adult in good health. The chain combines TRBV18 with TRBJ1-5; weak D call: TRBD1 (6 bases). Specimen: peripheral blood, collected on day 0 of AZD1222 vaccination. CDR3 in amino acids: CASSPGGAGNQPQHF. CDR3 DNA sequence: TGTGCCAGCTCACCGGGGGGGGCGGGCAATCAGCCCCAGCATTTT. The variable domain in full, with the rest retrieved from reference TRBV18 and TRBJ1-5, is NAGVMQNPRHLVRRRGQEARLRCSPMKGHSHVYWYRQLPEEGLKFMVYLQKENIIDESGMPKERFSAEFPKEGPSILRIQQVVRGDSAAYFCASSPGGAGNQPQHFGDGTRLSIL.